A selection of T cell receptor beta chains follows, all from one sample in a study of cytomegalovirus exposure and HLA in healthy donors. Measured with immunoSEQ multiplex PCR; TCRdb has only the in-frame clones, and not every one. The data contain about 160,000 clones, 80% to 90% of them singletons. The sequencing sample was made of PBMCs. The receptors come from a man between 18 and 29 years old in good health and CMV-seropositive. Each CDR3 is given with its conserved first and last residue. The order of the fields is CDR3 DNA, CDR3 protein, clone size, J gene, V gene, D gene. The D gene is left open where the match is weak. Size is stated for part of the rows, as once, few or many counts, or as a class when the clone is expanded.

TGTGCCAGCAGCCCACTAGCGGGGGGCCAAGAGACCCAGTACTTC CASSPLAGGQETQYF NA TRBJ2-5 TRBV6-5 TRBD2
TGTGCCAGCTCACCACGTCCAGGAATCTACGAGCAGTACTTC CASSPRPGIYEQYF NA TRBJ2-7 TRBV18 NA
TGTGCCAGCAGTTATGGTCAGGGAAACACCATATATTTT CASSYGQGNTIYF NA TRBJ1-3 TRBV6-5 NA
TGTGCCAGCAGCTTAGCGCCCGGCGGGGGGGAGACCCAGTACTTC CASSLAPGGGETQYF NA TRBJ2-5 TRBV7-8 TRBD2
TGTGCCAGTAGTCCAGTAGCGGGGGGGCTTTACAATGAGCAGTTCTTC CASSPVAGGLYNEQFF NA TRBJ2-1 TRBV19 TRBD2
TGTGCCAGCAGCGTAGCGGGGGGGGGTTCCTACGAGCAGTACTTC CASSVAGGGSYEQYF once TRBJ2-7 TRBV9 TRBD2
TGTGCCATCAGTGAGCGCCCTGGGAGGGTGGAGGCAGAGACCCAGTACTTC CAISERPGRVEAETQYF NA TRBJ2-5 TRBV10-3 TRBD2
TGTGCGGTCGGAGGCGTTAACACTGAAGCTTTCTTT CAVGGVNTEAFF NA TRBJ1-1 TRBV7-9 NA
TGTGCCAGCAGCTCGACTAGCGGGGCGATTTACGAGCAGTACTTC CASSSTSGAIYEQYF NA TRBJ2-7 TRBV7-2 TRBD2
TGTGCCAGCAGCTTGGCCCGGGAGAACAATGAGCAGTTCTTC CASSLARENNEQFF NA TRBJ2-1 TRBV5-4 NA
TGCAGTGCGTTCCGGGGGACCCAGTACTTC CSAFRGTQYF NA TRBJ2-5 TRBV20-1 NA
TGTGCCAGCAGCCGACAGGGGGGCTATGGCTACACCTTC CASSRQGGYGYTF NA TRBJ1-2 TRBV7-2 TRBD1
TGTGCCAGCAAACTGAACGGGGGGTTGGAGCAGTACTTC CASKLNGGLEQYF NA TRBJ2-7 TRBV5-4 TRBD2
TGTGCCAGTAGTACAACCGGGACAGGATTTACTAACTATGGCTACACCTTC CASSTTGTGFTNYGYTF NA TRBJ1-2 TRBV19 TRBD1
TGCGCCAGCAGCTGGAACTTACAGGGGAACACTGAAGCTTTCTTT CASSWNLQGNTEAFF few TRBJ1-1 TRBV4-1 NA
TGCGCCAGCAGCTTGGTATCTAGCGGGCCATACCAAGAGACCCAGTACTTC CASSLVSSGPYQETQYF once TRBJ2-5 TRBV5-1 TRBD2
TGTGCCAGTAGTATGGGGGACTTTGTCGGCTCTGGAAACACCATATATTTT CASSMGDFVGSGNTIYF NA TRBJ1-3 TRBV19 NA
TGTGCCAGCAGTACTAGCGGGGGGGCCTATGAGCAGTTCTTC CASSTSGGAYEQFF NA TRBJ2-1 TRBV2 TRBD2
TGTGCCAGCAGGGGACAGGGGAACACTGAAGCTTTCTTT CASRGQGNTEAFF NA TRBJ1-1 TRBV2 TRBD1
TGTGCCAGCAGGGATAGCGGGGGGTGGGAGACCCAGTACTTC CASRDSGGWETQYF NA TRBJ2-5 TRBV6-5 TRBD2
TGTGCCAGCAGCTGGGGGGACAGGGGAGGAACTGAAGCTTTCTTT CASSWGDRGGTEAFF NA TRBJ1-1 TRBV5-4 TRBD1
TGCGCCAGCAGCGGCCGGGTAGCGGGGGCCGTCGGGGAGCTGTTTTTT CASSGRVAGAVGELFF NA TRBJ2-2 TRBV10-2 TRBD2
TGTGCCAGCAGTTTTTCGGCCTTGCGGACAGGGGTTCGTTTGGTCGCGAGGAACACTGAAGCTTTCTTT CASSFSALRTGVRLVARNTEAFF few TRBJ1-1 TRBV28 TRBD1
TGTGCCAGCAGCGTAGTAGCGGCACGGGAAGAGACCCAGTACTTC CASSVVAAREETQYF NA TRBJ2-5 TRBV9 NA
TGCGCCAGCAGCTTAAGAAAACAGGGGAACACTGAAGCTTTCTTT CASSLRKQGNTEAFF NA TRBJ1-1 TRBV5-1 NA
TGCAGCGTTGCCGGATTCCCGGGATTAATTTCCTACGAGCAGTACTTC CSVAGFPGLISYEQYF once TRBJ2-7 TRBV29-1 NA
TGTGCCAGCAGTGAAGGTCACTTTGGTAACTATGGCTACACCTTC CASSEGHFGNYGYTF NA TRBJ1-2 TRBV6-1 NA
TGCGCCAGCAGCCCGGGAAGATTTATGAACACTGAAGCTTTCTTT CASSPGRFMNTEAFF once TRBJ1-1 TRBV5-1 NA
TGTGCCAGCAGTGGCATAGGGGGCGCCGGGGGTGAAAAACTGTTTTTT CASSGIGGAGGEKLFF NA TRBJ1-4 TRBV2 TRBD1
TGTGCCAGCAGTTACGAGGGATTAAGCAATCAGCCCCAGCATTTT CASSYEGLSNQPQHF NA TRBJ1-5 TRBV6-6 NA
TGTGCCAGCAGCTTGGCGGCCAGGGGGAGATCAGAAGCTTTCTTT CASSLAARGRSEAFF NA TRBJ1-1 TRBV5-6 TRBD1
TGCGCCAGCAGCGAGTACCAAGAGACCCAGTACTTC CASSEYQETQYF NA TRBJ2-5 TRBV5-1 NA
TGCGCCAGCAGATACAGGGAACGGGGCTACGAGCAGTACTTC CASRYRERGYEQYF NA TRBJ2-7 TRBV23-1 NA
TGCGCCAGCAGCTCCGGACTAGCGGTGACCTCCTACAATGAGCAGTTCTTC CASSSGLAVTSYNEQFF NA TRBJ2-1 TRBV5-1 TRBD2
TGTGCCAGCAGTTTATCCCAGACTAGCGGGGGAAACAATGAGCAGTTCTTC CASSLSQTSGGNNEQFF NA TRBJ2-1 TRBV27 TRBD2
TGTGCCAGCACTCCGGACAGGGGACGAACCGGGGAGCTGTTTTTT CASTPDRGRTGELFF NA TRBJ2-2 TRBV25-1 TRBD1
TGCGCCAGCAGCTTGGTTGGAGGAAAGGATACGCAGTATTTT CASSLVGGKDTQYF NA TRBJ2-3 TRBV5-1 NA
TGTGCCAGCAGCCAAGAAAGCAGGGCAACTTCACCCCTCCACTTT CASSQESRATSPLHF NA TRBJ1-6 TRBV14 NA
TGTGCCAGTAGTCCGAGACAGGATTTTCGGGACGAGCAGTACTTC CASSPRQDFRDEQYF NA TRBJ2-7 TRBV19 NA
TGTGCCTGGAGTGTACGTTCACCCTCGGTCGGGGAGCTGTTTTTT CAWSVRSPSVGELFF NA TRBJ2-2 TRBV30 NA
TGTGCCAGCAGTTTGTCAGGGGGCGGTGAAAAACTGTTTTTT CASSLSGGGEKLFF NA TRBJ1-4 TRBV27 TRBD1